This T cell receptor beta chain was retrieved from a study of cytomegalovirus exposure and HLA in healthy donors (dated by TCRdb to between 2016 and 2019). Context from the whole study: An earlier analysis of roughly 500 of the donors reported approximately 270 Gb of sequence data and more than 90 million unique TCR beta sequences from some 180 million T cells. Roughly 300 gigabases of sequencing data and some 85 million unique TCR sequences were included in an early release covering several hundred HLA-typed donors. The genetic ancestry cluster associated with self-reported Caucasian donors included over 65% of the 300 to 450 genotyped donors. The study aimed to test whether cataloging public T cell receptors could reveal signatures of past pathogen exposure. The study profiled the T cell repertoires of fewer than 850 subjects by immunosequencing and related them to cytomegalovirus serostatus. In addition to the first cohort of hundreds of subjects, a separate validation cohort of some 120 different subjects was used. To predict cytomegalovirus infection status, the study brought together high-throughput TCR immunosequencing, statistical association of individual TCRs with disease status, and machine learning. To study patterns of TCR occurrence, a later analysis re-analyzed previously published TCR beta repertoires from hundreds of donors and added high-resolution HLA genotyping. Rather than drawing on any new phenotypic data, the later analysis identified candidate immune exposures from TCR beta sequences and the way those sequences occurred across donors. An earlier analysis of several hundred of the donors applied high-throughput TCR beta sequencing to assess whether each TCR beta V gene segment acted as functional or pseudogenic. Alongside the repertoire data, information on donor age, sex, ethnicity and CMV serostatus was compiled. Genome-wide SNP genotypes for about 55% of the roughly 670 donors were used in a later genetic analysis, which treated that subset as a discovery cohort. Every repertoire in the discovery cohort had been generated on one and the same sequencing platform. HLA typing covered class I and class II loci at four-digit resolution. Typing coverage varied by locus: about 620-640 donors for A, B, C, DRB1 and DQB1; 500 to 550 for DQA1; about 590 for DPA1; some 470 for DPB1. Several DR-DQ haplotypes were treated as single units for association and clustering because of strong linkage in the cohort. Among around 400 genotyped donors of the cohort, an average of about 240,000 unique TCR beta nucleotide sequences were sequenced per donor, 15% to 20% of them non-productive.

The cohort consisted of 670 or so healthy bone marrow donors. At the time of sampling, every cohort member was nominally healthy, though immune exposures that went unrecorded were likely present. The donor tested CMV seronegative and was one of the 352 seronegative cohort members. A peripheral blood sample was collected from each donor, and TCR beta sequencing was performed on peripheral blood mononuclear cells. Genomic DNA was extracted from the blood cell samples with the Qiagen DNeasy Blood Extraction Kit. Trimming removed 8 bases from V and 1 base from J; the gene matches leave 7 bases unexplained. The CDR3 covers 14 residues, taking in both the cysteine and the phenylalanine. Kept here is only the CDR3 DNA, which spans 42 bases and is read in frame from base 1. CDR1 and CDR2 (MNHNS, SASEGT) derive from the germline V gene. General conclusions and limits of the study: Because some donors lacked HLA typing at each locus, the association tests relied only on the typed subset. Across donors, most TCR sequences were observed very rarely, whereas some public TCRs were present in many individuals. A later analysis found that most CMV-associated TCR beta chains appeared HLA-restricted, with HLA associations seemingly driven largely by CMV exposure. In a later genetic analysis, a missense DCLRE1C variant was associated with V-gene and J-gene trimming of TCR beta chains, and the association was replicated in an independent cohort. A cluster of highly shared sequence variants was judged likely to represent a technical artifact of the sequencing pipeline. Immune exposure information for the cohort was limited to CMV serostatus. Several of the top co-occurrence clusters appeared to be linked to parvovirus B19, influenza, CMV and Epstein-Barr virus, according to a later analysis. Presence/absence analyses assumed roughly uniform sequencing depth across donors, an assumption that may not hold. Only TCR beta chains were sequenced in this cohort, and the absence of alpha or paired-chain data limited detectable features. The study listed 150 to 200 TCR beta chains as associated with cytomegalovirus. Specific HLA alleles were associated with 16,951 TCR beta sequences at a false discovery rate of 0.05 in a later analysis. The classifier was reported to diagnose cytomegalovirus status with high specificity and sensitivity in both the original cohort and the validation cohort. In a later analysis, HLA-associated TCR beta chains showed more clonal expansion and lower generation probabilities than non-associated chains that were equally common. In vitro tests confirmed that a few of the cytomegalovirus-associated TCR beta chains recognize cytomegalovirus antigens. An earlier analysis of approximately 500 of the donors showed that most TCR beta V segments appeared in productive rearrangements either about 90% or about 30% of the time, which broadly matched IMGT annotations. Linkage disequilibrium might explain the correlated functional status among segregating V segments, but an unknown experimental factor could not be ruled out. A further reported finding was that TCR beta sequences accurately predicted the HLA-A and HLA-B alleles for most subjects in the first cohort. Because the 87-base-pair reads could not distinguish some IMGT-functional V segments, including TRBV6-2 and TRBV6-3, those segments were excluded. In a later genetic analysis, fewer N-insertions in productive TCRs were reported among donors in an Asian-associated ancestry cluster than the approximately 630-donor mean. The authors suggested that the approach could potentially be generalized to other disease states and immunological phenotypes. Because counts were too low, around 17 rarely observed V segments, including chromosome 9 orphons, were left out of the earlier analysis of about 620 of the donors. When HLA alleles, especially DR and DQ, strongly co-occurred, attributing TCR associations to individual alleles was difficult. In a later analysis, TCR association rates were found to vary across HLA loci, with the most associated TCRs seen for DRB1 alleles and the fewest for HLA-C alleles.

Preparation of the library involved the immunoSEQ multiplex PCR assay. The multiplex PCR relied on a mix of 60 forward primers for TCR Vbeta segments and 13 reverse primers for TCR Jbeta segments. The CDR3 region of rearranged TCR beta genes was amplified from genomic DNA with a multiplex PCR assay. The Illumina HiSeq System was used to sequence the amplified TCR beta libraries as 87-base-pair reads. The authors' analysis ran thus. A later analysis counted approximately 76 million unique TCR beta chains across the 650 to 700 repertoires, and around 9.9 million of these chains were shared by at least two donors. Raw reads were error-corrected and collapsed into unique sequences by a nearest-neighbor algorithm in which closely related sequences were merged to remove PCR and sequencing errors. CDR3 sequences were aligned to IMGT reference sequences to assign V, D and J gene segments. For a sequence to be retained, a match of at least six nucleotides to both a V gene segment and a J gene segment was required. A rearrangement counted as productive if the CDR3 had no stop codons and remained in frame with V and J, and every other rearrangement counted as non-productive. CDR3 was defined by IMGT convention, running from the second conserved V-encoded cysteine to the conserved J-encoded phenylalanine. In an earlier analysis of around 540 of the donors, sequences lacking an unambiguous match to a single V gene segment were excluded. In an earlier analysis of about 590 of the donors, a V segment was called functional when productive rearrangements were above 56.7%, and segregating when the standard deviation between donors exceeded 5%. A statistical classification framework was developed to diagnose cytomegalovirus status using the catalog of TCR beta chain sequences. In a later analysis, V and J genes were assigned by comparing TCR nucleotide sequences against IMGT/GENE-DB human TR gene sequences. The TCRdist pipeline was used in a later analysis to assign CDR3 sequences and most-parsimonious VDJ recombination scenarios. A later analysis defined each TCR beta chain by its CDR3 amino acid sequence plus V-gene family, and excluded reads lacking a unique V-gene family. In a later analysis, 500 to 700 highly shared, low-generation-probability nucleotide sequences were removed to address suspected cross-contamination and a sequencing artifact. In a later analysis, a clonal expansion index for each public chain was calculated from normalized within-repertoire ranks of inferred template counts. Generation probabilities in a later analysis came from a VDJ recombination model fitted to out-of-frame rearrangements, and those results were checked against IGoR. In a later analysis, hypergeometric tests were used to score TCR-TCR, TCR-HLA and TCR-CMV co-occurrence, with a repertoire-size bias correction applied to TCR pairs. False discovery rates were estimated in a later analysis by permuting HLA or CMV assignments 20 times. In a later analysis, co-occurring TCRs were grouped using DBSCAN, and TCRdist sequence similarity was added for clustering within HLA-allele-positive subsets. Co-occurrence clustering excluded repertoires with fewer than 30,000 or more than 120,000 public chains, plus five with anomalous nucleotide sharing. Imported from immuneACCESS, the table was reduced by TCRdb to in-frame sequences with V and J called. These copies leave out some clones; in studies compared against another copy, an unresolved V gene accounts for under half, and the cause of the remainder is not known. V, J and clone size are those of that table, while D and trimming were read from the DNA. The sample has 150,000 to 200,000 clones on record, 79% of them singletons. Around 0.74% of the sample is in the top ten clones.

As concerns this clone: The antigen it recognizes is unknown. The input lacks base qualities; no much larger clone sits a single base away.

The sample taken for sequencing was PBMCs. This sequence was found in a woman between 40 and 55 years old in good health and CMV-seronegative. The receptor chain draws on TRBV6-1 and TRBJ1-1; 7 bases in the middle match TRBD1. The sequenced DNA is TGTGCCAGCGGGTGGGGACAGTCGAACACTGAAGCTTTCTTT. Its amino acids are CASGWGQSNTEAFF.